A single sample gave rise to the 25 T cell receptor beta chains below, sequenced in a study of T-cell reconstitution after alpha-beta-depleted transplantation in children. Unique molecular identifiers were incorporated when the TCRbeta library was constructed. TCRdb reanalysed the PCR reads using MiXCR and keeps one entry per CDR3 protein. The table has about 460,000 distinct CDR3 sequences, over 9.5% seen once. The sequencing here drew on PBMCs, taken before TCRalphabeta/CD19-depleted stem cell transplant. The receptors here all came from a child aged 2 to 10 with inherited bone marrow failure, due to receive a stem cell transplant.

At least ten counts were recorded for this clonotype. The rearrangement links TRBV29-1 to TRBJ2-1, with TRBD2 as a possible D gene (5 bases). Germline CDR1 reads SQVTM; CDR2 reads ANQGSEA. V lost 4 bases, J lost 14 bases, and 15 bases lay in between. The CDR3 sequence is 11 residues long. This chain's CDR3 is CSVGEGVVEFF. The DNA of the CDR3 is TGCAGCGTTGGTGAGGGAGTCGTGGAGTTCTTC.

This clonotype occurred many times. The CDR3 nucleotides are TGTGCCAGCAGTGCCCTCTACAGGGGTGACAATGAGCAGTTCTTC. Encoded protein: CASSALYRGDNEQFF. V gene TRBV25-1 combines with J gene TRBJ2-1; 7 bases are shared with TRBD1. CDR1 is MGHDK, CDR2 SYGVNS, per germline. After removal of 4 bases from V and 5 bases from J, the junction contained 8 bases not matched to a gene. The CDR3 extends over 15 amino acids.

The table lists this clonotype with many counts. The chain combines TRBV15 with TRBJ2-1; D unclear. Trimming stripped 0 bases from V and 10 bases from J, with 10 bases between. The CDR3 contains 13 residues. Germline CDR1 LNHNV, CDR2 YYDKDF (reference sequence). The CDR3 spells CATSRDKGGEQFF. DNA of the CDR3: TGTGCCACCAGCAGAGATAAAGGTGGGGAGCAGTTCTTC.

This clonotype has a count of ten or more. The CDR3 protein is CSVDEAPAVDTGELFF. CDR3 sequence (DNA): TGCAGCGTTGATGAGGCCCCCGCGGTGGACACCGGGGAGCTGTTTTTT. This chain uses TRBV29-1 with TRBJ2-2; D is uncertain. Trimming cost V 3 bases and J 3 bases, with 17 bases left between them. CDR3 length equals 16 residues. Germline V gives CDR1 SQVTM, CDR2 ANQGSEA.

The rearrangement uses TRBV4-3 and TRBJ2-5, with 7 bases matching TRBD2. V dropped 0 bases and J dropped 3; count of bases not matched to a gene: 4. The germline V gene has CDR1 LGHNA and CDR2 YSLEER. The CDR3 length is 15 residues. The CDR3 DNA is TGCGCCAGCAGCCAAGATGGTGGGGGGGAAGAGACCCAGTACTTC. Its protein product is CASSQDGGGEETQYF.

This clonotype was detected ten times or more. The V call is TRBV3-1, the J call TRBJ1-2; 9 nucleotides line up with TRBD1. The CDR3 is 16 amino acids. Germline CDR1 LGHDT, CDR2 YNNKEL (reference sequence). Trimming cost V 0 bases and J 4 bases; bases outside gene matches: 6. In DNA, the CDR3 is TGTGCCAGCAGCCAAGATTGGACAGGGGCCTTCTATGGCTACACCTTC. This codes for CASSQDWTGAFYGYTF.

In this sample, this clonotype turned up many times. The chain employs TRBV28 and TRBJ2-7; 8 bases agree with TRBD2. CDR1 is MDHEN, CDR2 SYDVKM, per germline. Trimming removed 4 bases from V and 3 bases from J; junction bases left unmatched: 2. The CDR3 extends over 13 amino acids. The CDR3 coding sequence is TGTGCCAGCAGTTGGGGGACTAGCTACGAGCAGTACTTC. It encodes CASSWGTSYEQYF.

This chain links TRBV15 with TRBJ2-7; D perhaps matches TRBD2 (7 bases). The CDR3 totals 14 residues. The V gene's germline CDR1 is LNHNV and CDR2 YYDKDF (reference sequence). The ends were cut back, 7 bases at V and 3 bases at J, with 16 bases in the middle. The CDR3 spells CATKGGVGDYEQYF. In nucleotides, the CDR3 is TGTGCCACCAAAGGGGGGGTTGGAGACTACGAGCAGTACTTC.

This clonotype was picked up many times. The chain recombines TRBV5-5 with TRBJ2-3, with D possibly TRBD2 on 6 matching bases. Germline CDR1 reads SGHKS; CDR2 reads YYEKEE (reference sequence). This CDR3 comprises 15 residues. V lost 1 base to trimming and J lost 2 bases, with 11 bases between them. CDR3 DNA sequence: TGTGCCAGCAGCTTGTGGTGGGGGGTCACAGATACGCAGTATTTT. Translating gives CASSLWWGVTDTQYF.

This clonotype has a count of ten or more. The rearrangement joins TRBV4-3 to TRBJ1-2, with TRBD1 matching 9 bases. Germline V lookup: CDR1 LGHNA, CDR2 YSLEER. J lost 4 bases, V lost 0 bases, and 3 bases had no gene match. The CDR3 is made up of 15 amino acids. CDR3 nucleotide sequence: TGCGCCAGCAGCCAAGAGACAGGGGGAACCTATGGCTACACCTTC. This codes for CASSQETGGTYGYTF.

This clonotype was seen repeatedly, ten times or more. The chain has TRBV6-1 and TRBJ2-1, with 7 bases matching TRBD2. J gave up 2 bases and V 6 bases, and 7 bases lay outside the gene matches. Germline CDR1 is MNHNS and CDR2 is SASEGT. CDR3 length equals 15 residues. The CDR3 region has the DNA TGTGCCAGCAGCCCCAGCGGGGACCCCTACAATGAGCAGTTCTTC. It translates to CASSPSGDPYNEQFF.

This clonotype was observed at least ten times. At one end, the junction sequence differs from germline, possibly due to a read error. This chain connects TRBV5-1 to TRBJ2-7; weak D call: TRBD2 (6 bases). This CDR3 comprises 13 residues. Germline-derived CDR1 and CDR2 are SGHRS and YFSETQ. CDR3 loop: CASSFSEDYEKYF. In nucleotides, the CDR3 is TGCGCCAGCAGCTTCTCGGAGGACTACGAGAAGTACTTC. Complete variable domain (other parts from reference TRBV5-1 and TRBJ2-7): KAGVTQTPRYLIKTRGQQVTLSCSPISGHRSVSWYQQTPGQGLQFLFEYFSETQRNKGNFPGRFSGRQFSNSRSEMNVSTLELGDSALYLCASSFSEDYEKYFGPGTRLTVT.

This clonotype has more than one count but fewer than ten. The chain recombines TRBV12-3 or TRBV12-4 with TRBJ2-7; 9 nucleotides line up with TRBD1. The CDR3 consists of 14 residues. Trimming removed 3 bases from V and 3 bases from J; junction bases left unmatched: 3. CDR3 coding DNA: TGTGCCAGCAGTTTGATGACAGGGGGCTACGAGCAGTACTTC. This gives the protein CASSLMTGGYEQYF.

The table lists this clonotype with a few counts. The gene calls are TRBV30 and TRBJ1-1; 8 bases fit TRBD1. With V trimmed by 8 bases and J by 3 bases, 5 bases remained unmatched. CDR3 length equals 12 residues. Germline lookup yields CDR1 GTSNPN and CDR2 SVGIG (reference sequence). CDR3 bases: TGTGCCGCCACAGGGGGGTACACTGAAGCTTTCTTT. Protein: CAATGGYTEAFF.

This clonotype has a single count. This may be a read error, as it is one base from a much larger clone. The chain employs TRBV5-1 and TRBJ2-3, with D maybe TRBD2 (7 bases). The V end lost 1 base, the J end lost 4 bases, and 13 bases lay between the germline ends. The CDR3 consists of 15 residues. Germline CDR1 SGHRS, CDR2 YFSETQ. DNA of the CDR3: TGCGCCAGCAGCTTGTCCCGGGGGGCCGCAGATACGCAGTATTTT. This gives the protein CASSLSRGAADTQYF. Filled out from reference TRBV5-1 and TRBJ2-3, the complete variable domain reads KAGVTQTPRYLIKTRGQQVTLSCSPISGHRSVSWYQQTPGQGLQFLFEYFSETQRNKGNFPGRFSGRQFSNSRSEMNVSTLELGDSALYLCASSLSRGAADTQYFGPGTRLTVL.

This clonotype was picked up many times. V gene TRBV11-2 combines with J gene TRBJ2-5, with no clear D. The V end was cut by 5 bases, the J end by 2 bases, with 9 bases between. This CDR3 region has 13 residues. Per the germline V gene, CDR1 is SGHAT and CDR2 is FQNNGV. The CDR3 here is CASSPVVQETQYF. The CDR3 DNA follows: TGTGCCAGCAGCCCCGTGGTTCAAGAGACCCAGTACTTC. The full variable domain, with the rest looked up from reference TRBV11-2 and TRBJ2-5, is EAGVAQSPRYKIIEKRQSVAFWCNPISGHATLYWYQQILGQGPKLLIQFQNNGVVDDSQLPKDRFSAERLKGVDSTLKIQPAKLEDSAVYLCASSPVVQETQYFGPGTRLLVL.

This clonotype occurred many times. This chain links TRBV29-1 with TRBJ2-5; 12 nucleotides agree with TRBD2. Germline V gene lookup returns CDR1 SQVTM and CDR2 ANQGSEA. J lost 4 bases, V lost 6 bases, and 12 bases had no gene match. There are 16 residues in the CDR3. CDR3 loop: CSVRGLAGGPGETQYF. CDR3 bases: TGCAGCGTCCGGGGGCTAGCGGGAGGGCCAGGAGAGACCCAGTACTTC. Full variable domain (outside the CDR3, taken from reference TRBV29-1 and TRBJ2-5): SAVISQKPSRDICQRGTSLTIQCQVDSQVTMMFWYRQQPGQSLTLIATANQGSEATYESGFVIDKFPISRPNLTFSTLTVSNMSPEDSSIYLCSVRGLAGGPGETQYFGPGTRLLVL.

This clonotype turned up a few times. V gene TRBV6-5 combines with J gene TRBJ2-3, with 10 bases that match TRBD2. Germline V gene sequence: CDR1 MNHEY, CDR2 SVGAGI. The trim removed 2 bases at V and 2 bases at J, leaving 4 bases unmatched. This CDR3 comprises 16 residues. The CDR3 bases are TGTGCCAGCAGTTACCCGACTAGCGGGTACACAGATACGCAGTATTTT. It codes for CASSYPTSGYTDTQYF.

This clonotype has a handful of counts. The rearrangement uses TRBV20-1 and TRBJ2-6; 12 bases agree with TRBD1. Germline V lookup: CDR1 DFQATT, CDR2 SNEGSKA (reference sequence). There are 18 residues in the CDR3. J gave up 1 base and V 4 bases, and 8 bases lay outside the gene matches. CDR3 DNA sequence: TGCAGTGCTACGCAAGGGACAGGGGGCGCTTCTGGGGCCAACGTCCTGACTTTC. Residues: CSATQGTGGASGANVLTF.

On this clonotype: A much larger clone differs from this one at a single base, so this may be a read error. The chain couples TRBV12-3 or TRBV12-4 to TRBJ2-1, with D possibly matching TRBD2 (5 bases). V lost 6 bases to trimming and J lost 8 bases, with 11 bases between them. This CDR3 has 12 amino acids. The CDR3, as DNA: TGTGCCAGCAGGTGGACTCGGGATGAGCAGTTCTTC. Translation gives CASRWTRDEQFF.

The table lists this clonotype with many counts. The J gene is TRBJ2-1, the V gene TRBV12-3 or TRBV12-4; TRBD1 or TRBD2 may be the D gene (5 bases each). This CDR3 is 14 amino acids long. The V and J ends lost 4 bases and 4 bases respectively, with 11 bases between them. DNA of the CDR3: TGTGCCAGCAGTTCGGGGCTACAGTACAATGAGCAGTTCTTC. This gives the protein CASSSGLQYNEQFF.

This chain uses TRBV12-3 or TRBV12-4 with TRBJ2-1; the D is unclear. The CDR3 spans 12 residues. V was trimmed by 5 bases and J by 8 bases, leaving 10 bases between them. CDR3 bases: TGTGCCAGCAGTGGTCGGACGGATGAGCAGTTCTTC. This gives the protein CASSGRTDEQFF.

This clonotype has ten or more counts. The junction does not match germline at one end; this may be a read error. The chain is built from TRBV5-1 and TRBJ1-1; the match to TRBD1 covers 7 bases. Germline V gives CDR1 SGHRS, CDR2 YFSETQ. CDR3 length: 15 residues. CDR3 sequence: CASLGWGTENTEAFF. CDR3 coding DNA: TGTGCCAGCTTGGGATGGGGGACAGAGAACACTGAAGCTTTCTTT.

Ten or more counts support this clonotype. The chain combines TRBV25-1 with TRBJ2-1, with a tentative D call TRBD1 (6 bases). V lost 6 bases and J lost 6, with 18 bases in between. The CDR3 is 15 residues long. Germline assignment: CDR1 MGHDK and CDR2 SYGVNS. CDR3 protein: CASRCHREGCNEQFF. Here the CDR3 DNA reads TGTGCCAGCAGATGCCACAGGGAAGGGTGCAATGAGCAGTTCTTC.

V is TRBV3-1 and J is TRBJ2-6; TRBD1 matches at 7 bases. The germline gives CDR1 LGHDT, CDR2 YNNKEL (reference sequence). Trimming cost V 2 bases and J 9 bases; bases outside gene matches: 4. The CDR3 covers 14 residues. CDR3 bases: TGTGCCAGCAGCCAAAAGGGGACAGTCAACGTCCTGACTTTC. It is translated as CASSQKGTVNVLTF.